Included here is one TCR beta chain sequence, with context. The junction differs from germline at one of its ends, possibly a read error. These data originate in a study of blood T cell repertoires in COVID-19. The CDR3 has 13 residues. CDR1 is LNHDA, CDR2 SQIVND, per germline (reference sequence). The method was immunoSEQ multiplex PCR; TCRdb's version includes in-frame clones alone and lacks a portion of them. The sample contains around 180,000 clones, 70% to 85% of which appear only once. This chain joins TRBV19 and TRBJ2-7; no reliable D call. The sequence was obtained from a woman older than 75 with acute or convalescent COVID-19. Sample: peripheral blood. DNA of the CDR3: TGTGTCAGTACCCTCCGGGTTACCTACGAGCAGTACTTC. It yields the protein CVSTLRVTYEQYF.